This TCR beta chain was obtained from a study of T cell responses to AZD1222 COVID-19 vaccine. As to this clone: Antigen: not known.

Whole-study findings and limits: With two AZD1222 doses given, Spike-specific TCR breadth and depth both rose. Females made up more of the donors, who were largely white British, and clonal diversity may have come out too low.

Sequencing was performed with immunoSEQ multiplex PCR; in TCRdb, only in-frame clones are kept and a portion is missing. This table holds some 250,000 clones, about 94% found once. V gave up 6 bases and J gave up 4 bases, with 7 bases separating them. Per germline, CDR1 LGHDT and CDR2 YNNKEL (reference sequence). This CDR3 region has 12 residues. The sample in question was peripheral blood, obtained 28 days after the second AZD1222 dose. The TCR comes from an adult who received the AZD1222 COVID-19 vaccine. The chain is built from TRBV3-1 (or the pseudogene TRBV3-2) and TRBJ2-1; no clear D. The CDR3 region is CASRDVYNEQFF. In DNA form, the CDR3 reads TGTGCCAGCAGGGACGTTTACAATGAGCAGTTCTTC.